This T cell receptor beta chain is from a study of blood T cell repertoires in COVID-19. On the study more broadly: Sources were T cells, B-cell-depleted T cells, or PBMCs; the material itself was cDNA or gDNA.

This clone was recorded a few times. The CDR3 runs 18 residues. V was pared by 0 bases and J by 4 bases, with 16 bases between. The germline gives CDR1 LGHNA, CDR2 YSLEER. Authors' processing steps: Estimated nucleated cell counts came from reference gene primer amplification. Repertoires were generated with immunoSEQ multiplex PCR, while TCRdb's copy carries only in-frame clones and drops some. The V and J calls and clone size come from that table; D and trimming were worked out from the DNA. The data show about 220,000 clones, over 70% seen once. The sequenced material came from peripheral blood. The clonotype was recovered from a woman aged 70-85 years with acute or convalescent COVID-19. The chain carries TRBV4-3 and TRBJ1-6; D is undetermined. The CDR3 reads CASSQEVLAARYNSPLHF. The DNA of the CDR3 is TGCGCCAGCAGCCAAGAGGTGCTGGCGGCTCGTTATAATTCACCCCTCCACTTT.